This passage covers 26 T cell receptor beta chains from one sample sequenced in a study of PD-1 blockade in classical Hodgkin lymphoma. Documented time point: cycle 4 day 1 (C4D1), after more than 5 weeks of nivolumab. Following autologous stem cell transplantation, relapse occurred in every patient, and exposure to brentuximab vedotin varied. The data were produced by immunoSEQ multiplex PCR, yet TCRdb's version contains in-frame clones alone and is incomplete. Of tens of thousands of clones listed, about 80% are singletons. The sample in question was peripheral blood mononuclear cells (PBMCs), obtained before the fourth cycle of nivolumab. The receptor source for this set is a human donor with classical Hodgkin lymphoma.

V is TRBV27 and J is TRBJ1-1; maybe TRBD1 (5 bases). The germline gives CDR1 MNHEY, CDR2 SMNVEV (reference sequence). This CDR3 is 12 amino acids long. The CDR3 DNA follows: TGTGCATCCCGGGCGGGGGGCACTGAAGCTTTCTTT. Translating gives CASRAGGTEAFF.

V gene TRBV6-1 combines with J gene TRBJ2-1; D could derive from TRBD1 or TRBD2 (6 bases each). CDR3 size: 17 residues. Trimming stripped 0 bases from V and 5 bases from J, with 17 bases between. CDR1 is MNHNS and CDR2 is SASEGT in the germline V gene. The CDR3 is CASSEAFFGGGHNEQFF. CDR3 nucleotides: TGTGCCAGCAGTGAAGCCTTCTTCGGAGGGGGACACAATGAGCAGTTCTTC.

This clone is a singleton in its sample. The DNA of the CDR3 is TGTGCCAGCTCGACCCGAGAGGCGTACCAAGAGACCCAGTACTTC. As protein: CASSTREAYQETQYF. The chain joins TRBV18 to TRBJ2-5, with D unresolved. This CDR3 has 15 residues. V was shortened by 6 bases and J by 0 bases, with 14 bases between the two germline ends. CDR1 is KGHSH, CDR2 LQKENI, per germline.

The rearrangement uses TRBV7-2 and TRBJ2-1; the match to TRBD1 covers 10 bases. This CDR3 region has 15 residues. In germline, CDR1 is SGHTA, CDR2 FQGNSA. V trimming: 3 bases; J trimming: 5 bases; junction bases outside the gene matches: 4. CDR3 in DNA: TGTGCCAGCAGCTTCGGGACAGGGGTCCACAATGAGCAGTTCTTC. This encodes CASSFGTGVHNEQFF. Together with reference TRBV7-2 and TRBJ2-1, the CDR3 gives the full variable domain: GAGVSQSPSNKVTEKGKDVELRCDPISGHTALYWYRQSLGQGLEFLIYFQGNSAPDKSGLPSDRFSAERTGGSVSTLTIQRTQQEDSAVYLCASSFGTGVHNEQFFGPGTRLTVL.

The V and J genes are TRBV5-5 and TRBJ1-4; 7 positions match TRBD1. CDR1 and CDR2 from the germline V gene are SGHKS and YYEKEE (reference sequence). The CDR3 length is 15 residues. V lost 4 bases to trimming and J lost 2 bases; unmatched junction nucleotides: 5. CDR3 region: CASSPSGGTNEKLFF. CDR3 coding DNA: TGTGCCAGCAGCCCATCAGGGGGTACTAATGAAAAACTGTTTTTT.

CDR3 protein: CSVPGGPTYETQYF. CDR3 nucleotides: TGCAGCGTTCCGGGAGGGCCGACGTACGAGACCCAGTACTTC. The chain carries TRBV29-1 and TRBJ2-5, with TRBD2 matching 8 bases. Germline-derived CDR1 and CDR2 are SQVTM and ANQGSEA. J was trimmed by 5 bases and V by 5 bases; bases with no gene match: 10. The CDR3 is 14 residues long.

V gene TRBV5-1 combines with J gene TRBJ2-1, with 14 bases aligning to TRBD2. The CDR3 sequence is 18 residues long. CDR1 is SGHRS and CDR2 is YFSETQ in the germline V gene. Losses at the gene ends were 0 bases for V and 5 bases for J; bases not matched to a gene: 7. Here the CDR3 reads CASSLGLAGGPINNEQFF. The CDR3 bases are TGCGCCAGCAGCTTGGGACTAGCGGGAGGGCCCATAAACAATGAGCAGTTCTTC.

The V and J genes are TRBV5-1 and TRBJ1-1; 9 bases are shared with TRBD1. The CDR3 totals 14 residues. J lost 4 bases, V lost 4 bases, and 5 bases had no gene match. Per germline, CDR1 SGHRS and CDR2 YFSETQ. The DNA of the CDR3 is TGCGCCAGCAGCACAGGGGGCTGGGGCACTGAAGCTTTCTTT. Amino acids: CASSTGGWGTEAFF.

This chain connects TRBV28 to TRBJ2-3; no clear D gene. V lost 6 bases and J lost 2, with 21 bases in between. Germline CDR1 reads MDHEN; CDR2 reads SYDVKM. The CDR3 runs 17 residues. The CDR3 sequence: CASSLAFGFGPTDTQYF. CDR3 nucleotides: TGTGCCAGCAGCCTGGCTTTCGGTTTCGGTCCCACAGATACGCAGTATTTT.

V gene TRBV7-2 combines with J gene TRBJ1-5; possibly TRBD1 for D (5 bases). The V end was cut by 0 bases, the J end by 4 bases, with 7 bases between. The CDR3 totals 14 residues. Germline CDR1 is SGHTA and CDR2 is FQGNSA. The CDR3 here is CASSLAQGNQPQHF. CDR3 coding DNA: TGTGCCAGCAGCTTAGCTCAGGGAAATCAGCCCCAGCATTTT.

The CDR3 sequence: CASSMTGIGTGELFF. Written as DNA, the CDR3 is TGTGCCAGTAGTATGACAGGCATCGGAACCGGGGAGCTGTTTTTT. The rearrangement links TRBV19 to TRBJ2-2; D may be TRBD1 (6 bases). This CDR3 comprises 15 residues. Germline assignment: CDR1 LNHDA and CDR2 SQIVND (reference sequence). Trimming pared 3 bases from V and 5 bases from J, leaving 13 bases between.

A few counts support this clone. CDR3 in DNA: TGTGCCAGCCTTGGGACGGGATCCTACGAGCAGTACTTC. It translates to CASLGTGSYEQYF. The chain has TRBV18 and TRBJ2-7, with D perhaps assigned TRBD1 or TRBD2 (5 bases each). The CDR3 loop spans 13 amino acids. Germline V CDR1 and CDR2: KGHSH, LQKENI. Trimming removed 8 bases from V and 1 base from J, with 12 bases in between.

V usage is TRBV18 and J usage is TRBJ1-4; perhaps TRBD1 as D (5 bases). CDR3 length: 15 residues. Between the trimmed V and J ends, which lost 0 bases and 3 bases, there was a span of 8 bases. Germline assignment: CDR1 KGHSH and CDR2 LQKENI. The CDR3 region has the DNA TGTGCCAGCTCACCACCCAGGGCTGCTAATGAAAAACTGTTTTTT. It is translated as CASSPPRAANEKLFF.

The chain employs TRBV30 and TRBJ2-7, with a possible D match to TRBD2 (5 bases). V lost 3 bases and J 2 bases, leaving 14 bases between the germline ends. The CDR3 has 14 amino acids. Germline V gene sequence: CDR1 GTSNPN, CDR2 SVGIG (reference sequence). The CDR3 sequence is CAWSVGGLAYEQYF. In DNA form, the CDR3 reads TGTGCCTGGAGCGTCGGCGGGCTAGCCTACGAGCAGTACTTC.

The genes are TRBV28 and TRBJ1-2, with TRBD1 as a possible D gene (5 bases). This CDR3 spans 13 amino acids. Trimming cost V 6 bases and J 1 base, with 9 bases left between them. Germline CDR1 MDHEN, CDR2 SYDVKM. CDR3 in DNA: TGTGCCAGCAGGCTCAGGGATAACTATGGCTACACCTTC. This codes for CASRLRDNYGYTF.

The gene calls are TRBV27 and TRBJ2-7; 9 nucleotides agree with TRBD1. Germline V gives CDR1 MNHEY, CDR2 SMNVEV (reference sequence). This CDR3 comprises 16 residues. Trimming took 4 bases from V and 0 from J; bases not matched to a gene: 7. This CDR3 is CASSSQGARGSYEQYF. The CDR3 region has the DNA TGTGCCAGCAGTTCACAGGGGGCGCGGGGCTCCTACGAGCAGTACTTC.

The rearrangement links TRBV6-1 to TRBJ1-5, with D unclear. The CDR3 sequence is 16 residues long. V gave up 1 base and J gave up 2 bases, with 12 bases separating them. Looked up from germline, CDR1 is MNHNS and CDR2 is SASEGT. The CDR3 region has the DNA TGTGCCAGCAGTGAAGGGCGGGGAGTGGGCAATCAGCCCCAGCATTTT. Its protein product is CASSEGRGVGNQPQHF.

The CDR3 DNA is TGTGCCATCAGCCCCTCGAGCGGGAGGGGGGAGGAGACCCAGTACTTC. Encoded protein: CAISPSSGRGEETQYF. The rearrangement links TRBV10-3 to TRBJ2-5, with 10 bases fitting TRBD2. In germline, CDR1 is ENHRY, CDR2 SYGVKD. This CDR3 contains 16 residues. J lost 5 bases, V lost 6 bases, and 12 bases had no gene match.

This clone showed up just a few times. This chain's CDR3 is CASSLDLRGFPPFNEQFF. CDR3 DNA: TGTGCCAGCAGCTTAGATCTAAGAGGTTTTCCCCCCTTCAATGAGCAGTTCTTC. The V gene is TRBV11-2, the J gene TRBJ2-1, with D unclear. CDR1 is SGHAT and CDR2 is FQNNGV in the germline V gene. The CDR3 spans 18 residues. V was trimmed by 0 bases and J by 6 bases, leaving 21 bases between them.

This rearrangement joins TRBV5-6 to TRBJ2-7; D is unclear. The CDR3 is 14 amino acids. Trimming shortened V by 4 bases and J by 9 bases, and 20 bases separated the two germline ends. Germline-derived CDR1 and CDR2 are SGHDT and YYEEEE. The CDR3 coding sequence is TGTGCCAGCAGCCTATCGCGCAACCCCTTGGGGCAGTACTTC. Amino acids: CASSLSRNPLGQYF.

The chain is built from TRBV6-1 and TRBJ2-6; D unresolved. Per the germline V gene, CDR1 is MNHNS and CDR2 is SASEGT. This CDR3 has 13 residues. The V end was cut by 2 bases, the J end by 1 base, with 0 bases between. Written as DNA, the CDR3 is TGTGCCAGCAGTGAATCTGGGGCCAACGTCCTGACTTTC. Translation gives CASSESGANVLTF.

The chain carries TRBV18 and TRBJ2-6, with D possibly matching TRBD1 (6 bases). The CDR3 has 15 residues. V lost 3 bases and J lost 4, with 10 bases in between. CDR1 is KGHSH, CDR2 LQKENI, per germline. CDR3 loop: CASSPTGSGANVLTF. CDR3 bases: TGTGCCAGCTCACCCACAGGGAGCGGGGCCAACGTCCTGACTTTC.

The rearrangement joins TRBV18 to TRBJ2-2; TRBD2 matches at 8 bases. Losses at the gene ends were 4 bases for V and 7 bases for J; bases not matched to a gene: 2. The CDR3 sequence is 13 residues long. Per the germline V gene, CDR1 is KGHSH and CDR2 is LQKENI. CDR3 in amino acids: CASSRTSSGELFF. The CDR3 region has the DNA TGTGCCAGCTCACGGACTAGCAGCGGGGAGCTGTTTTTT.

The V call is TRBV6-6, the J call TRBJ1-1; the match to TRBD1 covers 7 bases. Trimming at V came to 8 bases and at J to 0 bases, leaving 6 bases not matched to a gene. CDR1 is MNHNY and CDR2 is SVGAGI in the germline V gene (reference sequence). The CDR3 totals 14 residues. The CDR3 DNA is TGTGCCAGCTTGTCAGGGGGGATGAACACTGAAGCTTTCTTT. Translation: CASLSGGMNTEAFF.

In its sample, this clone was seen a few times. The gene calls are TRBV28 and TRBJ2-5; TRBD2 matches at 12 bases. The trim removed 1 base at V and 3 bases at J, leaving 3 bases unmatched. Germline V gene data show CDR1 as MDHEN and CDR2 as SYDVKM. This CDR3 is built from 16 residues. The CDR3 spells CASSLSLAGGEETQYF. CDR3 bases: TGTGCCAGCAGTTTATCGCTAGCGGGAGGGGAAGAGACCCAGTACTTC.

This clone was seen more than once but under ten times. J is TRBJ2-4 and V is TRBV23-1; the match to TRBD1 covers 10 bases. TRBV23-1 is filed as an ORF, its function uncertain. V was clipped by 2 bases and J by 1 base; unmatched bases: 20. The CDR3 totals 22 residues. This CDR3 is CASSQEAGRGQGMCYAKNIQYF. CDR3 DNA sequence: TGCGCCAGCAGTCAAGAGGCCGGTCGGGGACAGGGGATGTGTTACGCCAAAAACATTCAGTACTTC.